The source of this TCR beta chain is a study of glioma-infiltrating T cells. About this clonotype itself: Its target is unknown.

Using RNA template, CDR3s of TCR alpha and beta were amplified with iRepertoire arm-PCR. Tissue mRNA or PBMC total RNA, roughly 100-400 ng, went into one-step reverse transcription and amplification. TCRdb redid the calling of the multiplex PCR reads with MiXCR, one entry per CDR3 protein. Of about 140,000 distinct CDR3 sequences listed, roughly two fifths are singletons. The study's findings and limits: CDR3 overlap between tissue and blood was very small. Non-neoplastic patients had below-expected tissue-blood divergence, while all gliomas exceeded expectation.

The CDR3 contains 13 residues. Germline trimming cut 3 bases from V and 5 bases from J; bases unmatched to any gene: 2. The germline gives CDR1 LNHNV, CDR2 YYDKDF (reference sequence). The sample consisted of glioma tissue, nonneoplastic brain tissue, or PBMCs (not recorded which). The sequence was collected from a human donor with low-grade glioma or glioblastoma, undergoing nonglioma brain surgery, or in good health (not recorded which). This chain connects TRBV15 to TRBJ2-5; 8 nucleotides agree with TRBD2. The CDR3 DNA reads TGTGCCACCAGCAGGATAGCGGGGGAGACCCAGTACTTC. Encoded protein: CATSRIAGETQYF.